These T cell receptor beta chains were read from a single sample in a study of control samples from healthy donors and cancer patients. Sequencing used immunoSEQ multiplex PCR; TCRdb keeps in-frame clones, though not all of them. The top ten clones hold 6% to 9% of a sample with about 140,000 clones, roughly nine tenths of them seen once. The sequenced sample consisted of blood. These receptors all stem from a man younger than 35 in good health. CDR3s include the opening cysteine and the closing phenylalanine or tryptophan. A D gene is named only where the DNA matches it firmly. Size is stated for part of the rows, as once, few or many counts, or as a class when the clone is expanded.

.	13	TRBV14	.	TRBJ1-1	CASSQDRTVKAFF	TGTGCCAGCAGCCAAGATCGTACAGTTAAAGCTTTCTTT
.	16	TRBV5-1	.	TRBJ2-2	CASSLEGRPNTGELFF	TGCGCCAGCAGCTTGGAAGGGAGACCGAACACCGGGGAGCTGTTTTTT
.	12	TRBV6-5	.	TRBJ1-1	CASREGWTEAFF	TGTGCCAGCAGGGAGGGTTGGACTGAAGCTTTCTTT
.	16	TRBV7-9	TRBD1	TRBJ2-1	CASSYQDRSPLNEQFF	TGTGCCAGCAGCTATCAGGACAGGAGCCCTTTGAATGAGCAGTTCTTC
.	13	TRBV7-9	.	TRBJ1-2	CASSPAGRYGYTF	TGTGCCAGCAGCCCGGCGGGGAGATATGGCTACACCTTC
.	15	TRBV7-9	.	TRBJ1-6	CASSSGGGAGSPLHF	TGTGCCAGCAGCTCCGGCGGGGGGGCAGGTTCACCCCTCCACTTT
.	18	TRBV3-1/TRBV3-2	TRBD1	TRBJ2-3	CASSQIPGGALSTDTQYF	TGTGCCAGCAGCCAAATCCCAGGGGGCGCTTTGAGCACAGATACGCAGTATTTT
.	13	TRBV6-5	.	TRBJ1-1	CASSLRRATEAFF	TGTGCCAGCAGCCTCAGGAGGGCCACTGAAGCTTTCTTT
.	15	TRBV5-1	.	TRBJ1-3	CASSLSGSSGNTIYF	TGCGCCAGCAGCTTGTCGGGGAGCTCTGGAAACACCATATATTTT
.	12	TRBV4-2	.	TRBJ1-1	CASSQFGREAFF	TGTGCCAGCAGCCAATTTGGGCGGGAAGCTTTCTTT
.	12	TRBV19	.	TRBJ1-5	CASRVSNQPQHF	TGTGCCAGTCGAGTTAGCAATCAGCCCCAGCATTTT
.	15	TRBV7-2	.	TRBJ2-7	CASSLVVGGSGEQYF	TGTGCCAGCAGCTTAGTGGTAGGGGGGTCAGGGGAGCAGTACTTC
once	11	TRBV6-1	.	TRBJ2-5	CASSDRETQYF	TGTGCCAGCAGTGACCGGGAGACCCAGTACTTC
few	15	TRBV2	TRBD1	TRBJ1-3	CASSLDRVTGNTIYF	TGTGCCAGCAGCCTCGACAGGGTTACTGGAAACACCATATATTTT
.	16	TRBV28	.	TRBJ1-5	CASSPPTGKSNQPQHF	TGTGCCAGCAGTCCCCCCACAGGGAAGAGCAATCAGCCCCAGCATTTT
.	14	TRBV4-1	TRBD1	TRBJ2-1	CASSQGGQGFEQFF	TGCGCCAGCAGCCAAGGTGGACAGGGGTTTGAGCAGTTCTTC
.	15	TRBV9	TRBD2	TRBJ2-7	CASSAGLAGSYEQYF	TGTGCCAGCAGCGCCGGACTAGCGGGATCCTACGAGCAGTACTTC
.	12	TRBV29-1	TRBD1	TRBJ1-2	CSGSTGDYGYTF	TGCAGCGGTTCGACAGGGGACTATGGCTACACCTTC
.	13	TRBV19	.	TRBJ1-5	CASSIGPHQPQHF	TGTGCCAGTAGTATAGGTCCCCATCAGCCCCAGCATTTT
.	15	TRBV25-1	.	TRBJ1-3	CASSESKLSGNTIYF	TGTGCCAGCAGTGAATCGAAGCTCTCTGGAAACACCATATATTTT
.	16	TRBV7-2	TRBD2	TRBJ2-2	CASSLWTSVFIGELFF	TGTGCCAGCAGCTTATGGACTAGCGTGTTTATCGGGGAGCTGTTTTTT
.	14	TRBV19	.	TRBJ2-5	CASSMWGVEETQYF	TGTGCCAGTAGTATGTGGGGAGTTGAGGAGACCCAGTACTTC
.	14	TRBV7-6	TRBD2	TRBJ2-7	CASSFGTTTYEQYF	TGTGCCAGCAGCTTCGGGACTACCACATACGAGCAGTACTTC
.	13	TRBV30	TRBD1	TRBJ1-3	CAWGTGPGNTIYF	TGTGCCTGGGGGACAGGGCCTGGAAACACCATATATTTT
.	16	TRBV7-3	.	TRBJ2-1	CASSLRGDPPNNEQFF	TGTGCCAGCAGCTTAAGGGGGGACCCTCCCAACAATGAGCAGTTCTTC
once	14	TRBV3-1/TRBV3-2	.	TRBJ1-2	CASRLGTTANGYTF	TGTGCCAGCAGACTTGGGACAACGGCGAATGGCTACACCTTC
.	13	TRBV5-1	TRBD1	TRBJ2-5	CASSTDRAETQYF	TGCGCCAGCAGCACGGACAGGGCTGAGACCCAGTACTTC
once	14	TRBV18	.	TRBJ2-2	CASSSPPNTGELFF	TGTGCCAGCTCGAGCCCCCCGAACACCGGGGAGCTGTTTTTT
once	17	TRBV23-1	.	TRBJ2-4	CASSQSGQHLAKNIQYF	TGCGCCAGCAGTCAATCTGGGCAGCACCTAGCCAAAAACATTCAGTACTTC
.	13	TRBV6-1	.	TRBJ1-1	CASSELLNTEAFF	TGTGCCAGCAGTGAATTGCTTAACACTGAAGCTTTCTTT
.	18	TRBV28	.	TRBJ1-5	CASSLWNPGRVGSQPQHF	TGTGCCAGCAGTTTATGGAATCCGGGCAGGGTAGGCAGTCAGCCCCAGCATTTT
.	15	TRBV7-6	TRBD2	TRBJ2-5	CASSPPGAGGETQYF	TGTGCCAGCAGCCCCCCCGGTGCGGGGGGGGAGACCCAGTACTTC
.	15	TRBV19	TRBD1	TRBJ1-5	CASSPRDRGGQPQHF	TGTGCCAGTAGTCCCCGGGACAGAGGAGGCCAGCCCCAGCATTTT
.	15	TRBV4-1	TRBD1	TRBJ1-5	CASSPRDSSNQPQHF	TGCGCCAGCAGTCCCCGGGACAGTAGCAATCAGCCCCAGCATTTT
.	14	TRBV11-2	TRBD2	TRBJ2-7	CATGLAGGLGEQYF	TGTGCCACCGGACTAGCGGGGGGGCTCGGGGAGCAGTACTTC
.	14	TRBV25-1	.	TRBJ1-3	CASSTGTPGNTIYF	TGTGCCAGCAGTACCGGGACCCCTGGAAACACCATATATTTT
.	12	TRBV2	.	TRBJ1-5	CASTRGKEPQHF	TGTGCCAGCACCCGGGGCAAGGAGCCCCAGCATTTT
once	15	TRBV2	.	TRBJ2-5	CASNLSPVDQETQYF	TGTGCCAGCAATCTAAGCCCGGTAGACCAAGAGACCCAGTACTTC
.	13	TRBV2	.	TRBJ2-2	CASSQTNTGELFF	TGTGCCAGCAGTCAGACTAACACCGGGGAGCTGTTTTTT
.	13	TRBV6-5	.	TRBJ1-2	CASSYRANYGYTF	TGTGCCAGCAGTTACAGAGCTAACTATGGCTACACCTTC
.	13	TRBV19	.	TRBJ2-3	CASSIEGGNTQYF	TGTGCCAGTAGTATAGAGGGCGGAAATACGCAGTATTTT
.	13	TRBV27	TRBD1	TRBJ2-7	CACSPGQYYEQYF	TGTGCCTGCAGCCCGGGACAGTACTACGAGCAGTACTTC
once	15	TRBV7-9	TRBD2	TRBJ2-1	CASSSPAGLYNEQFF	TGTGCCAGCAGCTCCCCAGCGGGGTTATACAATGAGCAGTTCTTC
.	14	TRBV7-3	TRBD1	TRBJ2-1	CASSQGQGGNEQFF	TGTGCCAGCAGCCAGGGACAGGGCGGCAATGAGCAGTTCTTC
.	14	TRBV5-5	.	TRBJ1-5	CASSLEGLNQPQHF	TGTGCCAGCAGCTTGGAAGGCCTCAATCAGCCCCAGCATTTT
.	14	TRBV5-5	.	TRBJ1-1	CASSSYGENTEAFF	TGTGCCAGCAGCTCCTATGGAGAAAACACTGAAGCTTTCTTT
.	14	TRBV6-5	.	TRBJ1-5	CASKRRDVSQPQHF	TGTGCCAGCAAACGGCGGGACGTAAGTCAGCCCCAGCATTTT